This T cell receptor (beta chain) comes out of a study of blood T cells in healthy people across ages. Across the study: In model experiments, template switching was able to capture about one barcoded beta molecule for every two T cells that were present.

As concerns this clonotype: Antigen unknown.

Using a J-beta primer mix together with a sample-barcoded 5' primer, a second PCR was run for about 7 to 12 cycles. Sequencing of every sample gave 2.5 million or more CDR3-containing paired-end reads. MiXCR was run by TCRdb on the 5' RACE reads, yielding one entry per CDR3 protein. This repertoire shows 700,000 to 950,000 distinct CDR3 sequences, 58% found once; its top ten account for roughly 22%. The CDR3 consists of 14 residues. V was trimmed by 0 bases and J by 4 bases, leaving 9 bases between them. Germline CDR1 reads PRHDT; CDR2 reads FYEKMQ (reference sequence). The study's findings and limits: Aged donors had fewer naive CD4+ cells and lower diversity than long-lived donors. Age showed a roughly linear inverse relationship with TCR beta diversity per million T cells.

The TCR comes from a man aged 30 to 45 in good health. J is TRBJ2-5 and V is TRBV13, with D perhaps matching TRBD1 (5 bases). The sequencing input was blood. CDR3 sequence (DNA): TGTGCCAGCAGCTTAGGAGACAGCGTAGAGACCCAGTACTTC. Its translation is CASSLGDSVETQYF. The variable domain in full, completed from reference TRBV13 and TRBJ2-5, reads AAGVIQSPRHLIKEKRETATLKCYPIPRHDTVYWYQQGPGQDPQFLISFYEKMQSDKGSIPDRFSAQQFSDYHSELNMSSLELGDSALYFCASSLGDSVETQYFGPGTRLLVL.